This paragraph reports one TCR beta chain. The antigen is unknown. Researchers took blood at baseline, on cycle 4 day 1, and on cycle 7 day 1. Profiled with immunoSEQ multiplex PCR; TCRdb holds only in-frame clones, not every one. In the table there are tens of thousands of clones, over 70% of which are singletons. Germline V gives CDR1 SGHRS, CDR2 YFSETQ. The CDR3 has 14 residues. Trimming cost V 0 bases and J 7 bases, with 13 bases left between them. This record comes from a study of OX40 agonist ivuxolimab in advanced cancers. Study-wide background: Treatment received earlier with anti-PD-1, anti-PD-L1 or anti-CTLA-4 agents was allowed, and approximately 44% had some.

Whole-study results and caveats: Also present in some nonresponders was a low level of normalized T-cell clonal expansion.

This sequence originates from an adult with an advanced solid tumor such as melanoma, head and neck, liver or kidney cancer. The specimen was CD4+ or CD8+ T cells sorted from blood, collected in a trial of the OX40 agonist ivuxolimab. The chain links TRBV5-1 to TRBJ2-5; maybe TRBD2 (5 bases). The CDR3 sequence is CASSLGTEAGTQYF. CDR3 sequence (DNA): TGCGCCAGCAGCTTGGGGACGGAGGCAGGGACCCAGTACTTC.